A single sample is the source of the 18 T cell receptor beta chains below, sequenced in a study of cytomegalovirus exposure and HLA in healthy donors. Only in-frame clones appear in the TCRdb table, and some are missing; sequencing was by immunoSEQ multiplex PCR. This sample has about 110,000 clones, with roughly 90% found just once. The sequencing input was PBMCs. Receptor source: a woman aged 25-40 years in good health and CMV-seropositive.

CDR3 DNA sequence: TGTGCCAGCACCGCGGGGACTCAAGAGACCCAGTACTTC. This encodes CASTAGTQETQYF. This rearrangement joins TRBV28 to TRBJ2-5, with D possibly matching TRBD2 (6 bases). Trimming took off 7 bases at V and 2 bases at J, with 11 bases between the two ends. CDR3 length equals 13 residues. Germline V gene sequence: CDR1 MDHEN, CDR2 SYDVKM.

The DNA of the CDR3 is TGCGCCAGCAGCTTAACAGGGCGGAACACTGAAGCTTTCTTT. It translates to CASSLTGRNTEAFF. The chain combines TRBV5-1 with TRBJ1-1; TRBD1 might be the D (6 bases). The V and J ends lost 2 bases and 1 base respectively, with 9 bases between them. This CDR3 is 14 amino acids long. CDR1 is SGHRS and CDR2 is YFSETQ in the germline V gene.

The CDR3, as DNA: TGTGCCAGCAGCTTGGGGCAGGGGAGAGAGACCCAGTACTTC. Its protein product is CASSLGQGRETQYF. J is TRBJ2-5 and V is TRBV5-6, with D perhaps TRBD1 (6 bases). This CDR3 has 14 residues. Looked up from germline, CDR1 is SGHDT and CDR2 is YYEEEE. The V and J ends lost 0 bases and 4 bases respectively, with 10 bases between them.

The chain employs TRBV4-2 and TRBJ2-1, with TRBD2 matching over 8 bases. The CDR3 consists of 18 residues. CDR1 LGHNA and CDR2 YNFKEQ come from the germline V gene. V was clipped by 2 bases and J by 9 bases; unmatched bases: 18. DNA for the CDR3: TGTGCCAGCAGCCAACTTTTGTTCCCGGGACTAGTTAGAGTTGAGCAGTTCTTC. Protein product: CASSQLLFPGLVRVEQFF.

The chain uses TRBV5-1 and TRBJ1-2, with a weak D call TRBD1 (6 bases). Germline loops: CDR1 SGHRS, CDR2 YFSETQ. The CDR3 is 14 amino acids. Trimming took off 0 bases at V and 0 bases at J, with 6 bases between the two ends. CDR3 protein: CASSLGQANYGYTF. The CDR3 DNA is TGCGCCAGCAGCTTGGGACAGGCTAACTATGGCTACACCTTC.

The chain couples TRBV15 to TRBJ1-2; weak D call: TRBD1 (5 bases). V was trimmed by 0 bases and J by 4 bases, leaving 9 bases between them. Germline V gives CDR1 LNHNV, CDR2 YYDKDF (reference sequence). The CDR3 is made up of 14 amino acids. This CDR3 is CATSREGGAYGYTF. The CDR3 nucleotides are TGTGCCACCAGCAGAGAGGGAGGGGCCTATGGCTACACCTTC.

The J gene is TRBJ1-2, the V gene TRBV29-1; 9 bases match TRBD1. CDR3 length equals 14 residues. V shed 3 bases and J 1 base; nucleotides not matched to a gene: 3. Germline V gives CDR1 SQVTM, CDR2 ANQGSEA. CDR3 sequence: CSVERTGVNYGYTF. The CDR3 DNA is TGCAGCGTTGAGCGGACAGGGGTTAACTATGGCTACACCTTC.

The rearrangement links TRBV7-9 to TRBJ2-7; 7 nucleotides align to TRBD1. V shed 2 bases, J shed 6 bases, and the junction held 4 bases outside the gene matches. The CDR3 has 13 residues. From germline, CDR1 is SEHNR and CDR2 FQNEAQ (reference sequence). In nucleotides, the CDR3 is TGTGCCAGCAGCTTAACAACAGGGGTCGAGCAGTACTTC. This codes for CASSLTTGVEQYF. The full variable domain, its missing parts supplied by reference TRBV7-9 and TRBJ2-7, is DTGVSQNPRHKITKRGQNVTFRCDPISEHNRLYWYRQTLGQGPEFLTYFQNEAQLEKSRLLSDRFSAERPKGSFSTLEIQRTEQGDSAMYLCASSLTTGVEQYFGPGTRLTVT.

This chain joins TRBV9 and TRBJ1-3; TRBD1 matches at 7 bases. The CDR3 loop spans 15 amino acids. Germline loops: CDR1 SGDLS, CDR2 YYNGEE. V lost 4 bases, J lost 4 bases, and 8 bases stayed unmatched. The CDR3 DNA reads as TGTGCCAGCAGCATGAACCCGGGACAGGGAAACACCATATATTTT. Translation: CASSMNPGQGNTIYF. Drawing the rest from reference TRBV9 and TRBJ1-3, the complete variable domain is DSGVTQTPKHLITATGQRVTLRCSPRSGDLSVYWYQQSLDQGLQFLIQYYNGEERAKGNILERFSAQQFPDLHSELNLSSLELGDSALYFCASSMNPGQGNTIYFGEGSWLTVV.

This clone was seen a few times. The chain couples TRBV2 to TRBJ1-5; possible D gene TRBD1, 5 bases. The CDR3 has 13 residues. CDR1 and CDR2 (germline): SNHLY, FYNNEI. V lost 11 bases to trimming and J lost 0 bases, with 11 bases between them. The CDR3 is CAGGGDSNQPQHF. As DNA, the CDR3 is TGTGCCGGGGGGGGTGATAGCAATCAGCCCCAGCATTTT.

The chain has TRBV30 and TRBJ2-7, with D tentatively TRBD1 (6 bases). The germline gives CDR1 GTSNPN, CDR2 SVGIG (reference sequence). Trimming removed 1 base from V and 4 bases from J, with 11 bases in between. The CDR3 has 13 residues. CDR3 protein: CAWSGGRGYEQYF. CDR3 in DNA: TGTGCCTGGAGTGGGGGCAGGGGTTACGAGCAGTACTTC.

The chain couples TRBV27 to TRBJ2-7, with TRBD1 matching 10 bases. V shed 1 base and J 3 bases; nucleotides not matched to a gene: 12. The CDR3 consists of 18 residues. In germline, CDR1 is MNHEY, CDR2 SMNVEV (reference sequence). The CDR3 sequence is CASSLYGTGVGEIYEQYF. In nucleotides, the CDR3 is TGTGCCAGCAGTTTATATGGGACAGGGGTAGGGGAAATCTACGAGCAGTACTTC.

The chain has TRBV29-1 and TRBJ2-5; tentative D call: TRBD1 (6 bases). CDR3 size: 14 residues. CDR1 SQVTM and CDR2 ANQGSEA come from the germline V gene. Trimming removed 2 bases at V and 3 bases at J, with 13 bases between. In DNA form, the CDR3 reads TGCAGCGTTGAAAAGGGCAGGGGAGAAGAGACCCAGTACTTC. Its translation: CSVEKGRGEETQYF.

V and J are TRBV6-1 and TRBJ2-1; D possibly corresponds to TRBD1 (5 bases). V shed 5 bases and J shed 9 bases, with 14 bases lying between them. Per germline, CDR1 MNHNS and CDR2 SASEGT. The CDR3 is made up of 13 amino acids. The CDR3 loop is CASSPGMESEQFF. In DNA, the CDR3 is TGTGCCAGCAGTCCAGGGATGGAAAGTGAGCAGTTCTTC.

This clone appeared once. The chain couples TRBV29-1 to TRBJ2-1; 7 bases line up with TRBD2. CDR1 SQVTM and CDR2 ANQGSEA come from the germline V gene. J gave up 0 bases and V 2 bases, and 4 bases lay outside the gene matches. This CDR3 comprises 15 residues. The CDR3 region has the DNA TGCAGCGTTGAAAGGGGCGGGGGCTCCTACAATGAGCAGTTCTTC. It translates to CSVERGGGSYNEQFF.

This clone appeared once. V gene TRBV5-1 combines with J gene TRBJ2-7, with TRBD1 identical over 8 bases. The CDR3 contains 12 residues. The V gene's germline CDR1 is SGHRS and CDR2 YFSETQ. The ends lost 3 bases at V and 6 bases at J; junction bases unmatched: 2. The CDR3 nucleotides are TGCGCCAGCAGCTACGGGACAGGCGAGCAGTACTTC. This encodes CASSYGTGEQYF.

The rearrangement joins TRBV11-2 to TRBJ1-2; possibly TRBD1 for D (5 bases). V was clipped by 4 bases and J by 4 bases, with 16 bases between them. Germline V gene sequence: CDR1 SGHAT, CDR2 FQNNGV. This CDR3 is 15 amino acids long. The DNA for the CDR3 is TGTGCCAGCAGCTCGCGGGACGGAGAGACCTATGGCTACACCTTC. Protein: CASSSRDGETYGYTF.

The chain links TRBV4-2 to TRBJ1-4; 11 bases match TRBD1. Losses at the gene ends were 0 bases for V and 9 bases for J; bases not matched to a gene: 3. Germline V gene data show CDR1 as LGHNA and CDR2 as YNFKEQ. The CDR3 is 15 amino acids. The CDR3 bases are TGTGCCAGCAGCCAAGATTGGACAGGGGGCCAAAAACTGTTTTTT. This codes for CASSQDWTGGQKLFF.